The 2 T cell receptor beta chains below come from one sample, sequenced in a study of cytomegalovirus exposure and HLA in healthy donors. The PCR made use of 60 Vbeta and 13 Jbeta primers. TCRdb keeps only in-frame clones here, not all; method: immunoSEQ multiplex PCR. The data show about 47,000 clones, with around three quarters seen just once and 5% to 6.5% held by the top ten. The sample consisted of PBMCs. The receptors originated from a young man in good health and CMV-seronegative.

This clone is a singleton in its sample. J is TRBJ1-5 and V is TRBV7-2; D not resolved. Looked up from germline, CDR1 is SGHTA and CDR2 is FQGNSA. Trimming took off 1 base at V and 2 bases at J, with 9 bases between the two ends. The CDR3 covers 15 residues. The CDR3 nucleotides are TGTGCCAGCAGCTTAGTGCCCGGGGGCAATCAGCCCCAGCATTTT. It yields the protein CASSLVPGGNQPQHF.

CDR3: CASRTANTGELFF. The DNA for the CDR3 is TGTGCCAGCAGGACAGCAAACACCGGGGAGCTGTTTTTT. The chain has TRBV6-4 and TRBJ2-2; D perhaps matches TRBD1 (5 bases). CDR1 is MRHNA and CDR2 is SNTAGT in the germline V gene. CDR3 size: 13 residues. Trimming removed 6 bases at V and 2 bases at J, with 7 bases between.